This T cell receptor beta chain came from a study of OX40 agonist ivuxolimab in advanced cancers. On the study more broadly: In this cohort, patients received ivuxolimab, an agonistic anti-OX40 (CD134) antibody. Hepatocellular carcinoma, melanoma, renal cell or head and neck cancer was diagnosed in the dose-escalation patients.

Assay used: immunoSEQ multiplex PCR; TCRdb lists only in-frame clones, some missing. Of some 20,000 clones listed, over 75% are singletons. In regard to this clone: Its antigen is undetermined.

V dropped 1 base and J dropped 5 bases, with 12 bases sitting between them. The CDR3 has 15 amino acids. CDR1 and CDR2 (germline): LNHDA, SQIVND (reference sequence). General observations from the study: Expanded peripheral T-cell antigen specificity went undetermined. CD4+ and CD8+ blood T cells expanded clonally by week 6 at 0.1 to 3.0 mg/kg.

The chain uses TRBV19 and TRBJ2-1; D is undetermined. The TCR was taken from an adult with an advanced solid tumor such as melanoma, head and neck, liver or kidney cancer. The starting material was CD4+ or CD8+ T cells sorted from blood, obtained in a trial of the OX40 agonist ivuxolimab. CDR3 residues: CASSIGGWKNNEQFF. Here the CDR3 DNA reads TGTGCCAGTAGTATAGGTGGGTGGAAAAACAATGAGCAGTTCTTC.